A selection of T cell receptor beta chains follows, all from one sample in a study of blood T cell repertoires in COVID-19. This table comes from immunoSEQ multiplex PCR, and its TCRdb copy is limited to in-frame clones, with some not included. The sample holds around 250,000 clones, around four fifths seen once. The sample taken for sequencing was peripheral blood. These TCRs come from a man aged 60 to 75 who had recovered from COVID-19. Each CDR3 is given with its conserved first and last residue. D genes are given only for firm matches. Clone size, where shown, is once, few, many, or a class for clones that have expanded.

J | D | size | V | DNA | CDR3
TRBJ2-7 | TRBD1 | - | TRBV10-2 | TGCGCCAGCAGTGACCCCCGAGGACAGGGTACCTACGAGCAGTACTTC | CASSDPRGQGTYEQYF
TRBJ2-2 | - | few | TRBV29-1 | TGCAGCGTCGGACACCGCACCGGGGAGCTGTTTTTT | CSVGHRTGELFF
TRBJ2-5 | TRBD1 | - | TRBV19 | TGTGCCAGTAGTTCCCCGCCAGGGGGCGTTCAAGAGACCCAGTACTTC | CASSSPPGGVQETQYF
TRBJ1-6 | - | - | TRBV19 | TGTGCCAGTAGTGCGGGCCGTTCGCCCCTCCACTTT | CASSAGRSPLHF
TRBJ2-2 | TRBD2 | - | TRBV3-1/TRBV3-2 | TGTGCCAGCAGCCCTCGACTAGCGGGAGGGCCACGGACCGGGGAGCTGTTTTTT | CASSPRLAGGPRTGELFF
TRBJ1-1 | TRBD1 | - | TRBV18 | TGTGCCAGCTCACCACGAGGGACAGGGGGCAGGACTGAAGCTTTCTTT | CASSPRGTGGRTEAFF
TRBJ2-4 | TRBD2 | once | TRBV27 | TGTGCCAGCAGCGACGCGGGGGATTTCGTTCAGTACTTC | CASSDAGDFVQYF
TRBJ2-3 | - | - | TRBV7-8 | TGTGCCAGCAGCTTCGATAGCAGCCCCACAGATACGCAGTATTTT | CASSFDSSPTDTQYF
TRBJ2-7 | - | - | TRBV24-1 | TGTGCCACCAGTGATTTGGGGAGCACCCACGAGCAGTACTTC | CATSDLGSTHEQYF
TRBJ2-7 | TRBD2 | once | TRBV3-1/TRBV3-2 | TGTGCCAGCAGCCAACCAGCGGGGGGGAAGTACGAGCAGTACTTC | CASSQPAGGKYEQYF
TRBJ2-2 | - | - | TRBV5-1 | TGCGCCAGCAGCACGGGACTCCGGGGCACCGGGGAGCTGTTTTTT | CASSTGLRGTGELFF
TRBJ2-7 | TRBD2 | - | TRBV5-5 | TGTGCCAGCAGCTTGGACGGGACTAGCGGGAGAAGGTTCCACGAGCAGTACTTC | CASSLDGTSGRRFHEQYF
TRBJ1-1 | - | - | TRBV6-1 | TGTGCCAGCAGGGAAAACCTCCGTGGGGGGAGGACTGAAGCTTTCTTT | CASRENLRGGRTEAFF
TRBJ1-3 | - | - | TRBV7-9 | TGTGCCAGCAGCTCCAATCGCCGGGACAACTCTGGAAACACCATATATTTT | CASSSNRRDNSGNTIYF
TRBJ1-2 | - | - | TRBV11-3 | TGTGCCAGCAGCTCAGGTCTGGGTAACTATGGCTACACCTTC | CASSSGLGNYGYTF
TRBJ1-1 | TRBD1 | - | TRBV25-1 | TGTGCCAGCAGCGAGACAGGGCGGGCTGAAGCTTTCTTT | CASSETGRAEAFF
TRBJ2-3 | TRBD2 | - | TRBV2 | TGTGCCACCAAGGCTAGCGGGAGGGGAACAGATACGCAGTATTTT | CATKASGRGTDTQYF
TRBJ1-6 | - | - | TRBV2 | TGTGCCAGCAACCAGGGATCCTATAATTCACCCCTCCACTTT | CASNQGSYNSPLHF
TRBJ2-3 | TRBD1 | once | TRBV19 | TGTGCCAGTAGTATGAACAGGGGGTTCATCACAGATACGCAGTATTTT | CASSMNRGFITDTQYF
TRBJ1-2 | TRBD1 | - | TRBV5-6 | TGTGCCAGCAGCGGGGACAGTCGCTCGTGGGGCTACACCTTC | CASSGDSRSWGYTF